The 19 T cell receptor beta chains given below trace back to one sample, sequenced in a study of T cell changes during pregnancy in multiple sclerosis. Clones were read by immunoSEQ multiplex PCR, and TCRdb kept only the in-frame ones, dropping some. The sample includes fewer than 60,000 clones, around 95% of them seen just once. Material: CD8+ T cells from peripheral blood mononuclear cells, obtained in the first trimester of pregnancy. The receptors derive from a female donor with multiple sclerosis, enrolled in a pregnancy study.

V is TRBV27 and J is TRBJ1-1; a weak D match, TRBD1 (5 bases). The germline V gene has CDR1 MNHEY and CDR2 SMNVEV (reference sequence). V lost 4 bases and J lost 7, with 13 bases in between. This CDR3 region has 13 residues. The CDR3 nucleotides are TGTGCCAGCAGTTCCGGGACTGATTATGAAGCTTTCTTT. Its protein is CASSSGTDYEAFF.

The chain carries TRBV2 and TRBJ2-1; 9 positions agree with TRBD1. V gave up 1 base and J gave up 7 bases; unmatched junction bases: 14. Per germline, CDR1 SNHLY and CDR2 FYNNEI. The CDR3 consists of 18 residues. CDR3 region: CASSEEPFGQGMENEQFF. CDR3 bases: TGTGCCAGCAGTGAAGAACCTTTCGGACAGGGGATGGAGAATGAGCAGTTCTTC.

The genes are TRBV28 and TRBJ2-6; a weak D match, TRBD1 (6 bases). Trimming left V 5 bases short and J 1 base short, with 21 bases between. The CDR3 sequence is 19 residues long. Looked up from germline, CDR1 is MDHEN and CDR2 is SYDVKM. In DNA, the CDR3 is TGTGCCAGCAGTCTACAGGGACAAACAGCCGATTCTGGGGCCAACGTCCTGACTTTC. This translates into CASSLQGQTADSGANVLTF. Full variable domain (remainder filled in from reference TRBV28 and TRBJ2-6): DVKVTQSSRYLVKRTGEKVFLECVQDMDHENMFWYRQDPGLGLRLIYFSYDVKMKEKGDIPEGYSVSREKKERFSLILESASTNQTSMYLCASSLQGQTADSGANVLTFGAGSRLTVL.

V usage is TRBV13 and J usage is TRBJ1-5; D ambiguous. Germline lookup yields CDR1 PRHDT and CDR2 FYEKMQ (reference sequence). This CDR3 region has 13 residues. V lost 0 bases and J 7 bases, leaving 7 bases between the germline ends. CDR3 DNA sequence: TGTGCCAGCAGCTTAGGCGGGTCGCAGCCCCAGCATTTT. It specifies CASSLGGSQPQHF.

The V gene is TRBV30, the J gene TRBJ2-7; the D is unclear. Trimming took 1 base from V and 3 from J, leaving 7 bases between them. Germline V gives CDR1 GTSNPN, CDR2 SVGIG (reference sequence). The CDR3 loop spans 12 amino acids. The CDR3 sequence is CAWSGPSYEQYF. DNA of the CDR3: TGTGCCTGGAGTGGGCCCAGCTACGAGCAGTACTTC.

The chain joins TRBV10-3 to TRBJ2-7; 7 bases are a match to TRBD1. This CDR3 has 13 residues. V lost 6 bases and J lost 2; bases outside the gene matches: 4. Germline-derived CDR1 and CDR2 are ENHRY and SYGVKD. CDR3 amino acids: CAISHGQAYEQYF. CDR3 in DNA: TGTGCCATCAGCCATGGACAGGCCTACGAGCAGTACTTC.

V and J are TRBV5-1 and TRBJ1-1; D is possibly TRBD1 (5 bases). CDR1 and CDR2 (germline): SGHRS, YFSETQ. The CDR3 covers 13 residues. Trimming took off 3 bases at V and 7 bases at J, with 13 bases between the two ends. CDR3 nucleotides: TGCGCCAGCAGCTGGGTTCAGGGTCGTGAAGCTTTCTTT. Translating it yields CASSWVQGREAFF.

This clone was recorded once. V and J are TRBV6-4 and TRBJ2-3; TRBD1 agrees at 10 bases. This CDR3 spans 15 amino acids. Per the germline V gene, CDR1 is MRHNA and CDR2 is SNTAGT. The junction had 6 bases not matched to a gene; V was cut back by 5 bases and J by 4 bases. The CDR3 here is CASSPGQGSSDTQYF. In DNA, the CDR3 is TGTGCCAGCAGTCCGGGACAGGGGAGTTCAGATACGCAGTATTTT.

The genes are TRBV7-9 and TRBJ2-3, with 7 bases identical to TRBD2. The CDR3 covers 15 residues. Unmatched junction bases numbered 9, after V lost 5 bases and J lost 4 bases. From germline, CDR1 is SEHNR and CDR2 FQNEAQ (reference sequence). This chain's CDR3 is CASSEAAGVADTQYF. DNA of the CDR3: TGTGCCAGCAGCGAGGCGGCGGGAGTAGCAGATACGCAGTATTTT. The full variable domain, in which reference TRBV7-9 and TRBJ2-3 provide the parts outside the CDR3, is DTGVSQNPRHKITKRGQNVTFRCDPISEHNRLYWYRQTLGQGPEFLTYFQNEAQLEKSRLLSDRFSAERPKGSFSTLEIQRTEQGDSAMYLCASSEAAGVADTQYFGPGTRLTVL.

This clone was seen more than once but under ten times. CDR3 loop: CASSLATGVHSAQYF. In DNA form, the CDR3 reads TGTGCCAGCAGCTTAGCCACAGGGGTTCATTCGGCCCAGTACTTC. The J gene is TRBJ2-5, the V gene TRBV7-6, with 7 bases that match TRBD1. Germline CDR1 is SGHVS and CDR2 is FNYEAQ. This CDR3 spans 15 amino acids. V lost 0 bases to trimming and J lost 9 bases; unmatched junction nucleotides: 10.

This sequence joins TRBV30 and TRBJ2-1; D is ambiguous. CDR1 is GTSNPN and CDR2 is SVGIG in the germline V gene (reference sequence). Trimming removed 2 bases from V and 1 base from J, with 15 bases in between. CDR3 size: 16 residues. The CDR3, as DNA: TGTGCCTGGAGTCCGGGTGGATTCAAGTCCTACAATGAGCAGTTCTTC. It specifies CAWSPGGFKSYNEQFF.

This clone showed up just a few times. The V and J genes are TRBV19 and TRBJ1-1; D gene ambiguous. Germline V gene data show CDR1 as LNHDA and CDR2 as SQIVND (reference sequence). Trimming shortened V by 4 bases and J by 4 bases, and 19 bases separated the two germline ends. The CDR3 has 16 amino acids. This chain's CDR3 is CASSNKISIIRTEAFF. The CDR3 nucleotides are TGTGCCAGTAGTAATAAGATTAGCATTATTCGCACTGAAGCTTTCTTT.

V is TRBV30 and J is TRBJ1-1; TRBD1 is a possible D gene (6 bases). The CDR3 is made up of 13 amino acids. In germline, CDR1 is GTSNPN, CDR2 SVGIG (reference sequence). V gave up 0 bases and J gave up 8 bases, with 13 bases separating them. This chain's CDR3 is CAWSVDGTLEAFF. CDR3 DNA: TGTGCCTGGAGTGTAGATGGGACACTCGAAGCTTTCTTT.

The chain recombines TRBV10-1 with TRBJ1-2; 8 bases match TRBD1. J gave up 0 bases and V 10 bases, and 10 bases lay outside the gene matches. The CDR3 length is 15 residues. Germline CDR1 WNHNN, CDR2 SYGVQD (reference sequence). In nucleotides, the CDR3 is TGCGCCAACGTCCCGGGACAGGTCGCTAACTATGGCTACACCTTC. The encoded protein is CANVPGQVANYGYTF.

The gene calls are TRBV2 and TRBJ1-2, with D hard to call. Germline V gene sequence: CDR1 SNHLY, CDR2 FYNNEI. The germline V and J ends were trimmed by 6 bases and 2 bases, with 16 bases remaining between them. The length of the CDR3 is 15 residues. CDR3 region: CASSDRRVGNYGYTF. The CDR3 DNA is TGTGCCAGCAGCGATCGGAGGGTGGGCAACTATGGCTACACCTTC. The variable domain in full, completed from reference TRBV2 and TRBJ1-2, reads EPEVTQTPSHQVTQMGQEVILRCVPISNHLYFYWYRQILGQKVEFLVSFYNNEISEKSEIFDDQFSVERPDGSNFTLKIRSTKLEDSAMYFCASSDRRVGNYGYTFGSGTRLTVV.

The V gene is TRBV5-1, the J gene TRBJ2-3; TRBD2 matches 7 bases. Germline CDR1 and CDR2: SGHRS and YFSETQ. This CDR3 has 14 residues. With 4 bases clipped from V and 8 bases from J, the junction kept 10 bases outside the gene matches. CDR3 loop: CASSPSGPLATQYF. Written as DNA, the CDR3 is TGCGCCAGCAGCCCTAGCGGTCCCCTGGCTACGCAGTATTTT. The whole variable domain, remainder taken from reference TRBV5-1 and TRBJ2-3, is KAGVTQTPRYLIKTRGQQVTLSCSPISGHRSVSWYQQTPGQGLQFLFEYFSETQRNKGNFPGRFSGRQFSNSRSEMNVSTLELGDSALYLCASSPSGPLATQYFGPGTRLTVL.

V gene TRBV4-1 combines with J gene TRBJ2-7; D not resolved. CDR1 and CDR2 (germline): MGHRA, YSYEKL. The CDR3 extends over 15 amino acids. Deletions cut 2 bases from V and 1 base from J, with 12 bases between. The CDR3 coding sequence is TGCGCCAGCAGCCAACTGGCCCAGGTATCCTACGAGCAGTACTTC. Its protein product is CASSQLAQVSYEQYF.

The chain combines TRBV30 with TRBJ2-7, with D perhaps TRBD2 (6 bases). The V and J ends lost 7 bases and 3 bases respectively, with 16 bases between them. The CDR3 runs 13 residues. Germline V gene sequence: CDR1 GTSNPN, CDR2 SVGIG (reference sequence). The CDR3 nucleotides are TGTGCCTTCGACGGAGGGCGCGGCTACGAGCAGTACTTC. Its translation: CAFDGGRGYEQYF.

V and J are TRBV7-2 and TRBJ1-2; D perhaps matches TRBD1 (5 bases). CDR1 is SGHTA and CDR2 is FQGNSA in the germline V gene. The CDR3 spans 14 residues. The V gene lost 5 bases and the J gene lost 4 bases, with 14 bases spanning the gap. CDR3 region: CASSASGGSYGYTF. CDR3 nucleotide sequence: TGTGCCAGCAGCGCGTCGGGGGGGAGCTATGGCTACACCTTC.